The clone carrying this TCR beta chain was observed many times. Its cognate antigen is unknown. In the authors' workflow: CDR3 was compared across clinicopathological groups, and the resulting differences were used to build a distant-metastasis classifier for papillary thyroid cancer. TCRdb re-clonotyped the PCR reads through MiXCR. For this entry, the V and J calls and clone size follow TCRdb and not the study's own pipeline. The data hold tens of thousands of clones, with under 15% observed a single time. This sample was taken from a study of metastatic and nonmetastatic thyroid tumors. The overall study: The comparison covered peripheral blood and tumor or nodule tissue in malignant and benign thyroid patients. General study findings and limits: Relative to benign nodules, malignant thyroid tumors were reportedly characterized by significantly elevated TCR beta diversity in blood and tumor.

The J segment lost 2 bases and the V segment lost 4 bases, leaving 2 bases of the junction unmatched. CDR1 and CDR2 from the germline V gene are SGHRS and YFSETQ. The CDR3 loop spans 13 amino acids. No patient received treatment before thyroid surgery. V usage is TRBV5-1 and J usage is TRBJ1-2; 7 bases are a match to TRBD1. The sequence came from a female donor with papillary thyroid cancer or a benign thyroid nodule (not recorded which). Some clones in this sample may be carry-over from other donors' samples. The sample taken for sequencing was tumor tissue. CDR3 nucleotide sequence: TGCGCCAGCAGCCCGGGACAGAACTATGGCTACACCTTC. Its translation is CASSPGQNYGYTF. Together with reference TRBV5-1 and TRBJ1-2, the CDR3 gives the full variable domain: KAGVTQTPRYLIKTRGQQVTLSCSPISGHRSVSWYQQTPGQGLQFLFEYFSETQRNKGNFPGRFSGRQFSNSRSEMNVSTLELGDSALYLCASSPGQNYGYTFGSGTRLTVV.